Shown below are 3 T cell receptor beta chains from a single sample sequenced in a study of blood T cell repertoires in COVID-19. Produced via immunoSEQ multiplex PCR; TCRdb's table is partial and in-frame only. The top ten clones hold about 10% of a sample with some 200,000 clones, around 84% of them seen once. Source material: peripheral blood. The receptors were gathered from a woman of 80 years or more with COVID-19, enrolled during active disease.

A few counts support this clone. The rearrangement links TRBV15 to TRBJ1-2, with 8 bases aligning to TRBD1. The V and J ends lost 5 bases and 4 bases, in that order; junction bases with no gene match: 6. The CDR3 totals 14 residues. Germline V lookup: CDR1 LNHNV, CDR2 YYDKDF (reference sequence). CDR3 in DNA: TGTGCCACCAGCCCTGCGCAGGGGGCCTATGGCTACACCTTC. Protein sequence: CATSPAQGAYGYTF.

This chain joins TRBV3-1 (or the pseudogene TRBV3-2) and TRBJ1-2, with TRBD1 matching 7 bases. Per the germline V gene, CDR1 is LGHDT and CDR2 is YNNKEL (reference sequence). The V and J ends lost 3 bases and 5 bases, in that order; junction bases with no gene match: 6. This CDR3 has 14 residues. The CDR3 DNA sequence: TGTGCCAGCAGCCATGCGACAGGGACTTATGGCTACACCTTC. This encodes CASSHATGTYGYTF.

The rearrangement uses TRBV7-9 and TRBJ2-3; D is uncertain. Germline V gene sequence: CDR1 SEHNR, CDR2 FQNEAQ (reference sequence). This CDR3 has 14 amino acids. Between the trimmed V and J ends, which lost 2 bases and 1 base, there was a span of 7 bases. CDR3 DNA sequence: TGTGCCAGCAGCTTAAGGCTAGGCACAGATACGCAGTATTTT. It encodes CASSLRLGTDTQYF.